This T cell receptor beta chain was observed in a study of blood T cell repertoires in COVID-19. Study in general: Samples came from the United States, Italy and Spain, spanning acute and convalescent COVID-19. Sources were T cells, B-cell-depleted T cells, or PBMCs; the material itself was cDNA or gDNA.

After removal of 1 base from V and 5 bases from J, the junction contained 3 bases not matched to a gene. This CDR3 region has 14 residues. Germline CDR1 and CDR2: LGHNA and YSLEER. Per the study methods: Cell counts per sample came from amplifying reference gene primers. Only in-frame clones appear in the TCRdb table, and some are missing; sequencing was by immunoSEQ multiplex PCR. Clonal size and the V and J genes are those of that table, whereas D and trimming came from the DNA. The table records around 60,000 clones, about 85% of them present only once. The V call is TRBV4-3, the J call TRBJ2-5; 8 positions match TRBD1. The sequence was collected from a woman of 80 years or more with acute or convalescent COVID-19. Sequences were obtained from peripheral blood. CDR3 nucleotide sequence: TGCGCCAGCAGCCAAGGACAGGGGCGGGAGACCCAGTACTTC. This gives the protein CASSQGQGRETQYF.